The source of this T cell receptor (beta chain) is a study of patients and donors after allogeneic stem cell transplantation. Between the trimmed V and J ends, which lost 0 bases and 8 bases, there was a span of 14 bases. Germline V gives CDR1 SGHRS, CDR2 YFSETQ. The CDR3 totals 14 residues. Each CDR3 protein is one row after TCRdb ran MiXCR on the RT-PCR reads. The table lists under 200,000 distinct CDR3 sequences, about 24% of them singletons. This sequence was found in a human donor who was either an allogeneic HSCT recipient or a stem cell or donor lymphocyte infusion donor (not recorded which). It is not recorded whose cells these are; they may come from a transplant donor. The sequenced material came from blood, either unsorted or a sorted T cell fraction (not recorded which). This chain uses TRBV5-1 with TRBJ2-5; TRBD1 or TRBD2 may be the D gene (5 bases each). The DNA for the CDR3 is TGCGCCAGCAGCTTGGAGGGGACGGCCCGCACCCAGTACTTC. Residues: CASSLEGTARTQYF.